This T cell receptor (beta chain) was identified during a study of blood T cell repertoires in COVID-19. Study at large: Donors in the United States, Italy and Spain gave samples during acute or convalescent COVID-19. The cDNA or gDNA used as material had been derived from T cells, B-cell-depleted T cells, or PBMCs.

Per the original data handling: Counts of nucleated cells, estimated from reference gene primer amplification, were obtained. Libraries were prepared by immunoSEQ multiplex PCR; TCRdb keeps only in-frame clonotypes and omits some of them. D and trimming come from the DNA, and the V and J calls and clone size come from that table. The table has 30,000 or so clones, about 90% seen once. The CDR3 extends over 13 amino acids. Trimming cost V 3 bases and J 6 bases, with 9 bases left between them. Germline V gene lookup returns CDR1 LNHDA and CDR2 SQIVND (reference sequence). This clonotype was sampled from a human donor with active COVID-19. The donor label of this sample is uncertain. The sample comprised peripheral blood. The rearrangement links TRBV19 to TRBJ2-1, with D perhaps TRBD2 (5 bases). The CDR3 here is CASSIMRANEQFF. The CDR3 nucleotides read TGTGCCAGTAGTATTATGAGGGCCAATGAGCAGTTCTTC.